The rows below give T cell receptor beta chains drawn from one sample of a study of beta chain features in type 1 diabetes. Sequencing used immunoSEQ multiplex PCR; TCRdb keeps in-frame clones, though not all of them. This sample has about 360,000 clones, with 10% to 15% found just once. Sequences were obtained from naive CD4+ T cells from blood. The source of these receptors is a young woman with type 1 diabetes. The CDR3 runs from the conserved cysteine through the conserved F or W. The D gene is left open where the match is weak. Part of the rows lack a size; the others show once, few, many or a class for expanded clones.

V	D	size	J	DNA	CDR3
TRBV30	TRBD1	few	TRBJ2-1	TGTGCCTGGTCGACCGGGACAGCGATCAATGAGCAGTTCTTC	CAWSTGTAINEQFF
TRBV29-1	TRBD2	.	TRBJ2-7	TGCAGCGCTCTACTAGCGGGAGTGTCCGAGCAGTACTTC	CSALLAGVSEQYF
TRBV5-1	.	few	TRBJ2-3	TGCGCCAGCAGCTTACGAGGGCAGAACACAGATACGCAGTATTTT	CASSLRGQNTDTQYF
TRBV29-1	.	.	TRBJ1-2	TGCAGCGTAGGGGAGGTAACCTATGGCTACACCTTC	CSVGEVTYGYTF
TRBV5-6	TRBD1	.	TRBJ2-7	TGTGCCAGCAGATTGGGACAGGGTAACGAGCAGTACTTC	CASRLGQGNEQYF
TRBV7-8	TRBD1	few	TRBJ2-7	TGTGCCAGCAGCTTAGCTTGGGACAGACAATACGAGCAGTACTTC	CASSLAWDRQYEQYF
TRBV28	TRBD2	.	TRBJ2-1	TGTGCCAAGCTCCGATACTGGGGGGGGTCTGTAAAAGACAATGAGCAGTTCTTC	CAKLRYWGGSVKDNEQFF
TRBV19	TRBD1	.	TRBJ2-1	TGTGCCAGTAAGGATGGACAGGGGGCGCGTAATGAGCAGTTCTTC	CASKDGQGARNEQFF
TRBV11-2	.	.	TRBJ1-2	TGTGCCAGCAGCTTAGCCGTGGGGGGTGGCTACACCTTC	CASSLAVGGGYTF
TRBV12-5	TRBD2	few	TRBJ2-5	TGTGCTAGTGGTCACCCTAGCGGGGGTCCCCAGTACTTC	CASGHPSGGPQYF
TRBV13	TRBD1	.	TRBJ2-5	TGTGCCAGCAGCCCAAGACAGGGAGCGACCCAGTACTTC	CASSPRQGATQYF
TRBV9	TRBD1	.	TRBJ2-2	TGTGCCAGTCTAGGACAGGCGAATTTAAAGGCCGGGGAGCTGTTTTTT	CASLGQANLKAGELFF
TRBV29-1	.	few	TRBJ2-2	TGCAGCGCCAACCGGGGGGCCAACACCGGGGAGCTGTTTTTT	CSANRGANTGELFF
TRBV7-9	.	.	TRBJ1-4	TGTGCCAGCAGCCCCGATTGGGCATCTAATGAAAAACTGTTTTTT	CASSPDWASNEKLFF
TRBV11-1	.	.	TRBJ2-5	TGTGCCAGCAGCTTTTCCGGGGGACAGCAGGAGACCCAGTACTTC	CASSFSGGQQETQYF
TRBV7-2	TRBD2	.	TRBJ2-5	TGTGCCAGCAGCCCCGGGGGGACTAGCGGGGAGGAGACCCAGTACTTC	CASSPGGTSGEETQYF
TRBV7-2	.	.	TRBJ2-7	TGTGCCAGCAGCCAAGGACTGCGGAGCTCCTACGAGCAGTACTTC	CASSQGLRSSYEQYF
TRBV28	.	few	TRBJ1-1	TGTGCCAGCAGTTTGCGGAACACTGAAGCTTTCTTT	CASSLRNTEAFF
TRBV30	.	few	TRBJ1-1	TGTGCCTGGAGTATTCGGAGGACTGAAGCTTTCTTT	CAWSIRRTEAFF
TRBV11-2	.	.	TRBJ2-5	TGTGCCAGCAGCCGCAATATCGGCGGAGAGACCCAGTACTTC	CASSRNIGGETQYF
TRBV5-4	TRBD1	.	TRBJ2-1	TGTGCCAGCAGCTCAGGACAGGGGGTGTACAATGAGCAGTTCTTC	CASSSGQGVYNEQFF
TRBV28	.	few	TRBJ1-2	TGTGCCGTCGGGGGTGCTGGTGGCTACACCTTC	CAVGGAGGYTF
TRBV14	.	few	TRBJ1-2	TGTGCCAGCAGTGCGAGACAGTCATCCTATGGCTACACCTTC	CASSARQSSYGYTF